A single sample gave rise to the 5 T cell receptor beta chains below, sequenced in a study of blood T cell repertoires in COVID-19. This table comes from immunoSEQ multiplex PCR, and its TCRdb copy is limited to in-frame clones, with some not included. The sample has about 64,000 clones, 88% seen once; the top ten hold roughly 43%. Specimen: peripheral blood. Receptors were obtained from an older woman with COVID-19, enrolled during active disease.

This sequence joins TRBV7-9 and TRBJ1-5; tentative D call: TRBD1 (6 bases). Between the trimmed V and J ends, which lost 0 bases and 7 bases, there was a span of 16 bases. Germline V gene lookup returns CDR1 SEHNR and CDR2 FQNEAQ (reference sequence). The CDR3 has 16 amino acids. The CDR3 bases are TGTGCCAGCAGCTTAGCGACCACTTCAGGGGAACAGCCCCAGCATTTT. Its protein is CASSLATTSGEQPQHF.

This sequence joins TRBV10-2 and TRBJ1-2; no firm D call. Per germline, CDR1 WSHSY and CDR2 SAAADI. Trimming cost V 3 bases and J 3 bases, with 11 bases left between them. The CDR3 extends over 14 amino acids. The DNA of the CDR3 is TGCGCCAGCAGTGACCGGACGGGGTACTATGGCTACACCTTC. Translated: CASSDRTGYYGYTF.

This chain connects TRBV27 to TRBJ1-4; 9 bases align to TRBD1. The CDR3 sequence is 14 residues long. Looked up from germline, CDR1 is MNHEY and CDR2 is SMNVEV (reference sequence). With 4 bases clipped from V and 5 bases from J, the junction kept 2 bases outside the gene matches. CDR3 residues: CASSSGTGNEKLFF. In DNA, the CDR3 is TGTGCCAGCAGTTCCGGGACAGGGAATGAAAAACTGTTTTTT.

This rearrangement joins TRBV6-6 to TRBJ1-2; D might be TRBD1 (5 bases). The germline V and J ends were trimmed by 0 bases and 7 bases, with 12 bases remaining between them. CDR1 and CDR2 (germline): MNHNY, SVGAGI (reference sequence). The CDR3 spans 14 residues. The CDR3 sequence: CASSYSDPRGGYTF. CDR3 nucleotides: TGTGCCAGCAGTTACTCGGATCCAAGGGGTGGCTACACCTTC.

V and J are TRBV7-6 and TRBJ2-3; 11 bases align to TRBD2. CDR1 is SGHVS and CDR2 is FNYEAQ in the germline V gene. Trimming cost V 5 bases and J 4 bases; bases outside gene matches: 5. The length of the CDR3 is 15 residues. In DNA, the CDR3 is TGTGCCAGCAGCCTTACTAGCGGGAGCGCAGATACGCAGTATTTT. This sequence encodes CASSLTSGSADTQYF. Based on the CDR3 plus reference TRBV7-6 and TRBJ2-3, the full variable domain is GAGVSQSPRYKVTKRGQDVALRCDPISGHVSLYWYRQALGQGPEFLTYFNYEAQQDKSGLPNDRFSAERPEGSISTLTIQRTEQRDSAMYRCASSLTSGSADTQYFGPGTRLTVL.